One and the same sample provided the 8 T cell receptor beta chains below, sequenced in a study of T cell repertoires in cytomegalovirus infection. No antigens are known for them. TCRdb used MiXCR to reprocess the reads, holding one entry per CDR3 protein. The sample holds under 300,000 distinct CDR3 sequences; around 20% are singletons and the top ten take about 21%. Sequences were derived from cultured PBMCs, sampled from culture after CMV antigen stimulation. These receptors were collected from a human donor in good health (CMV status not recorded). Some clones in this sample may be carry-over from other donors' samples.

This clonotype was counted ten times or more. The V and J genes are TRBV7-2 and TRBJ2-1; possibly TRBD2 for D (5 bases). Germline V gives CDR1 SGHTA, CDR2 FQGNSA. The CDR3 contains 14 residues. The V gene lost 3 bases and the J gene lost 9 bases, with 15 bases spanning the gap. DNA for the CDR3: TGTGCCAGCAGCTTCCCTTGGGCGAGCGGTGAGCAGTTCTTC. Protein: CASSFPWASGEQFF.

The chain's CDR3 is CSVEDRGRETQYF. CDR3 sequence (DNA): TGCAGCGTTGAAGACAGGGGAAGGGAGACCCAGTACTTC. The V gene is TRBV29-1, the J gene TRBJ2-5, with TRBD1 as a possible D gene (6 bases). Germline CDR1 reads SQVTM; CDR2 reads ANQGSEA. The length of the CDR3 is 13 residues. Trimming left V 0 bases short and J 5 bases short, with 10 bases between.

This chain links TRBV12-3 or TRBV12-4 with TRBJ2-1, with 8 bases identical to TRBD2. V lost 5 bases to trimming and J lost 1 base; unmatched junction nucleotides: 4. This CDR3 is 15 amino acids long. In DNA form, the CDR3 reads TGTGCCAGCAGTGATAGCGGGACATCCTACAATGAGCAGTTCTTC. Residues: CASSDSGTSYNEQFF.

This clonotype was recorded many times. The chain links TRBV7-2 to TRBJ2-6; D is perhaps TRBD1 or TRBD2 (5 bases each). The V end lost 6 bases, the J end lost 5 bases, and 20 bases lay between the germline ends. Per the germline V gene, CDR1 is SGHTA and CDR2 is FQGNSA. CDR3 length equals 17 residues. The CDR3 region is CASRQTGTKFRANVLTF. In DNA, the CDR3 is TGTGCCAGCAGACAAACCGGGACGAAATTTAGGGCCAACGTCCTGACTTTC.

This clonotype came up many times. This chain connects TRBV7-2 to TRBJ1-2, with D perhaps TRBD1 (6 bases). This CDR3 comprises 16 residues. V was cut by 2 bases and J by 4 bases, with 17 bases left in between. Germline values: CDR1 SGHTA, CDR2 FQGNSA. This chain's CDR3 is CASSLRRGERLYGYTF. The CDR3 DNA reads TGTGCCAGCAGCTTAAGAAGGGGGGAGAGGCTCTATGGCTACACCTTC.

This clonotype was seen a handful of times. The V and J genes are TRBV19 and TRBJ2-6; no firm D call. Trimming took off 7 bases at V and 2 bases at J, with 12 bases between the two ends. CDR1 LNHDA and CDR2 SQIVND come from the germline V gene (reference sequence). The CDR3 totals 15 residues. CDR3 in amino acids: CASKEPGAGANVLTF. The DNA of the CDR3 is TGTGCCAGTAAAGAACCTGGAGCTGGGGCCAACGTCCTGACTTTC.

The gene calls are TRBV5-8 and TRBJ2-3; D is unclear. Trimming stripped 2 bases from V and 2 bases from J, with 9 bases between. The CDR3 covers 14 residues. Germline lookup yields CDR1 SGHTS and CDR2 YDEGEE. The CDR3 DNA reads TGTGCCAGCAGCTTTAAGCGAGACACAGATACGCAGTATTTT. Protein: CASSFKRDTDTQYF.

This clonotype showed up many times. V usage is TRBV7-2 and J usage is TRBJ1-5; possible D gene TRBD1, 5 bases. The germline gives CDR1 SGHTA, CDR2 FQGNSA. CDR3 size: 14 residues. Trimming removed 5 bases at V and 7 bases at J, with 15 bases between. DNA of the CDR3: TGTGCCAGCAGCCCAACTCAGGGCGGGCAGCCCCAGCATTTT. Protein product: CASSPTQGGQPQHF.